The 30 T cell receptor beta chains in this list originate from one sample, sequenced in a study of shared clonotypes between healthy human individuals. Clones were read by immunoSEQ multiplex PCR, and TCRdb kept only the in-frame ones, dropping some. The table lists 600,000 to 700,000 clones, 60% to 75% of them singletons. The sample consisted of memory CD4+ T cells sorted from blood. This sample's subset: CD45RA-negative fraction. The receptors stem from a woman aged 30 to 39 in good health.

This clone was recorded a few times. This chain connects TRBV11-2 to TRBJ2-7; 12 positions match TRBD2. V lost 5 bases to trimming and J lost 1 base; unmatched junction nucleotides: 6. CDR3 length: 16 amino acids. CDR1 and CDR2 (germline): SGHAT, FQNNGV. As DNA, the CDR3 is TGTGCCAGCAGCCGGCGACTAGCGGGAGAGTCCTACGAGCAGTACTTC. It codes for CASSRRLAGESYEQYF.

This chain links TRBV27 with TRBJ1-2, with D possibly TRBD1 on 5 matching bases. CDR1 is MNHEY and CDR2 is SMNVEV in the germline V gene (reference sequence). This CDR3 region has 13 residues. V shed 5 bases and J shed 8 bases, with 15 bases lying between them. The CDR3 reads CASSPGFRLGYTF. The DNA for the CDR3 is TGTGCCAGCAGTCCAGGGTTTAGGTTAGGCTACACCTTC.

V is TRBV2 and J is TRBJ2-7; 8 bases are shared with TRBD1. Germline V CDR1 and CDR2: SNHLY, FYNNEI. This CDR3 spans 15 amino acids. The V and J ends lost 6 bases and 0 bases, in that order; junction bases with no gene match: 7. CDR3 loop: CASRVRGPSSYEQYF. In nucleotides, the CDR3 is TGTGCCAGCAGAGTCAGGGGGCCGAGCTCCTACGAGCAGTACTTC.

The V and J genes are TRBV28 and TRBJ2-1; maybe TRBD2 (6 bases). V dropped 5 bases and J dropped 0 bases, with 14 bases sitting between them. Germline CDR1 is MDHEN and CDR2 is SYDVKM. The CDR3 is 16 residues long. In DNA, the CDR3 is TGTGCCAGCAGTCCCAACGGGGGAGGCTCCTACAATGAGCAGTTCTTC. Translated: CASSPNGGGSYNEQFF.

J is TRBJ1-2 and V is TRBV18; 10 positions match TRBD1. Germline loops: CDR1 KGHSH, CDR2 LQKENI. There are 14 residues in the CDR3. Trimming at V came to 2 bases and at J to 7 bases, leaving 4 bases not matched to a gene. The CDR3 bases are TGTGCCAGCTCACCAGGAGGGACAGGGGTTGGCTACACCTTC. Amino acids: CASSPGGTGVGYTF.

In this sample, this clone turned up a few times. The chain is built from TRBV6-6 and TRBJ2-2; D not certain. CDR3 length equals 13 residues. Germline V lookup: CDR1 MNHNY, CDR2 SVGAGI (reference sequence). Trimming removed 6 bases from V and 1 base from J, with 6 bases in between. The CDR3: CASRRGNTGELFF. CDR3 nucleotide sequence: TGTGCCAGCAGGCGAGGGAACACCGGGGAGCTGTTTTTT.

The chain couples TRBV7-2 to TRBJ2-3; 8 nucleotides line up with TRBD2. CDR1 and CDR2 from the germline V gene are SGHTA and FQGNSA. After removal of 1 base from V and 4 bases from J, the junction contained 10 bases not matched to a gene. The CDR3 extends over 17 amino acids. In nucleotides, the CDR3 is TGTGCCAGCAGCTTAGATTCTAGCGGGTTCCCCCCAGATACGCAGTATTTT. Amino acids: CASSLDSSGFPPDTQYF.

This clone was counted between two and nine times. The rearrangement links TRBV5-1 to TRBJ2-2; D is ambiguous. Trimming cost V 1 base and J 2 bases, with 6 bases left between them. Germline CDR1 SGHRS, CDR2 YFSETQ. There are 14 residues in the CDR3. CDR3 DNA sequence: TGCGCCAGCAGCTTGTCGGCAAACACCGGGGAGCTGTTTTTT. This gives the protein CASSLSANTGELFF.

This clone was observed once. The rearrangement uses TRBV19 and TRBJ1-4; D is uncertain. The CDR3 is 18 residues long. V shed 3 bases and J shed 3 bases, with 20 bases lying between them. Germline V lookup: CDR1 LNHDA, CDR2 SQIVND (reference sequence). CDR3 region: CASSMERETGKANEKLFF. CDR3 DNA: TGTGCCAGTAGTATGGAGAGGGAGACGGGGAAGGCTAATGAAAAACTGTTTTTT.

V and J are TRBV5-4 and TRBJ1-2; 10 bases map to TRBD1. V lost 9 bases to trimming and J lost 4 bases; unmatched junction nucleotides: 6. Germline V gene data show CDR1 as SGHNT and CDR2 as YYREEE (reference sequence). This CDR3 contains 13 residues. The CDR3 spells CATTTGGFYGYTF. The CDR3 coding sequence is TGTGCCACAACGACAGGGGGCTTCTATGGCTACACCTTC.

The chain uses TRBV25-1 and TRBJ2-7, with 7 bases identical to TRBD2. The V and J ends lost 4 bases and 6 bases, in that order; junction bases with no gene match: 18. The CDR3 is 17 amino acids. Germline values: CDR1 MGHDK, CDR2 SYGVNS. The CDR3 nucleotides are TGTGCCAGCAGTGGGCCTTCGGTACGGGGAGGGTACTTCGAGCAGTACTTC. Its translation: CASSGPSVRGGYFEQYF.

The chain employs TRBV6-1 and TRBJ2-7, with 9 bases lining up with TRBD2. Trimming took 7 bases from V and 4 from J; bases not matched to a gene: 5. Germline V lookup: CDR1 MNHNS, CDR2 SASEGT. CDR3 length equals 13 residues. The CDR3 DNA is TGTGCCAGCACCGGGACTAGCACTTACGAGCAGTACTTC. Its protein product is CASTGTSTYEQYF.

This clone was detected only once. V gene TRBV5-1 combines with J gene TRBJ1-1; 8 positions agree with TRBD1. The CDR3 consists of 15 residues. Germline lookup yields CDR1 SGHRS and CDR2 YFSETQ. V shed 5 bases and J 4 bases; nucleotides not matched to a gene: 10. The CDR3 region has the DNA TGCGCCAGCAGAGGACAGGGTGCCCTTGTCACTGAAGCTTTCTTT. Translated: CASRGQGALVTEAFF.

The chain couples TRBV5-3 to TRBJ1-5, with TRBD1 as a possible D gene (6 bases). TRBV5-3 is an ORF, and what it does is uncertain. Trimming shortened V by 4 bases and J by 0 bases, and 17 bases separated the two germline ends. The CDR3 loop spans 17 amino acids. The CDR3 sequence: CARSLHRVYCSNQPQHF. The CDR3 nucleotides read TGTGCCAGAAGCCTTCACAGGGTGTATTGTAGCAATCAGCCCCAGCATTTT.

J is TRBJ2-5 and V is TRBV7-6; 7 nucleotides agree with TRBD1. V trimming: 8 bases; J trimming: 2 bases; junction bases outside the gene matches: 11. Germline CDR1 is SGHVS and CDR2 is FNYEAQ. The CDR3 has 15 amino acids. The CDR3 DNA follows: TGTGCCAGCGGACCCACAGGGGCTAATCAAGAGACCCAGTACTTC. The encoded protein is CASGPTGANQETQYF.

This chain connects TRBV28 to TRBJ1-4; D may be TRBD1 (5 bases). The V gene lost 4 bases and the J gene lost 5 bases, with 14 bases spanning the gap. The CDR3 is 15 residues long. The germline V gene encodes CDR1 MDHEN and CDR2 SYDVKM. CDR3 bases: TGTGCCAGCAGTTCCCTTGGGACGGTGAATGAAAAACTGTTTTTT. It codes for CASSSLGTVNEKLFF.

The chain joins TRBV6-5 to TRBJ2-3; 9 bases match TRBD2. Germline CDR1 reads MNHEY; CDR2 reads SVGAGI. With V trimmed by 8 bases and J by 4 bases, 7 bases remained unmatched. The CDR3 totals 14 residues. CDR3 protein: CASAGTSTADTQYF. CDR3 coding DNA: TGTGCCAGCGCTGGGACTAGCACCGCAGATACGCAGTATTTT.

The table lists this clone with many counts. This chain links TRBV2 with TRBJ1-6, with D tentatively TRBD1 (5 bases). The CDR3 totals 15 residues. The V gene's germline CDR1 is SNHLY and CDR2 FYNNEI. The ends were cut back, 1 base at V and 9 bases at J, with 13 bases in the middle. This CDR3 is CASSEGDRLVSPLHF. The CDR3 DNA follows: TGTGCCAGCAGTGAAGGGGACCGACTTGTTTCACCCCTCCACTTT. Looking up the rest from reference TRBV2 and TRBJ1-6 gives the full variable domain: EPEVTQTPSHQVTQMGQEVILRCVPISNHLYFYWYRQILGQKVEFLVSFYNNEISEKSEIFDDQFSVERPDGSNFTLKIRSTKLEDSAMYFCASSEGDRLVSPLHFGNGTRLTVT.

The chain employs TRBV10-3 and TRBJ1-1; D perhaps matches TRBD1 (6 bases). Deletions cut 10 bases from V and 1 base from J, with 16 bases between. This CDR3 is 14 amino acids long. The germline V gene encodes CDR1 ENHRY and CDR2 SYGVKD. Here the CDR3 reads CASRPGQENTEAFF. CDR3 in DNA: TGTGCCAGCCGACCGGGACAAGAGAACACTGAAGCTTTCTTT.

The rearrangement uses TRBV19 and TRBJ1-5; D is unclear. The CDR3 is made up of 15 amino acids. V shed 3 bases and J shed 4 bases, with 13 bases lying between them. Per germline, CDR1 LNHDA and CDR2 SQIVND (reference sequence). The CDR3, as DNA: TGTGCCAGTAGTATCGGAGTATTGGCAAATCAGCCCCAGCATTTT. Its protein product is CASSIGVLANQPQHF.

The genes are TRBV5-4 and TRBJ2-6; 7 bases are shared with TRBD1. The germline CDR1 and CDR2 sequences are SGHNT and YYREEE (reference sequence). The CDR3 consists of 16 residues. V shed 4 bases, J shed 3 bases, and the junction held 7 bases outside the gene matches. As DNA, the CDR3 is TGTGCCAGCAGCCCTAAACAGGGGAATGGGGCCAACGTCCTGACTTTC. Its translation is CASSPKQGNGANVLTF.

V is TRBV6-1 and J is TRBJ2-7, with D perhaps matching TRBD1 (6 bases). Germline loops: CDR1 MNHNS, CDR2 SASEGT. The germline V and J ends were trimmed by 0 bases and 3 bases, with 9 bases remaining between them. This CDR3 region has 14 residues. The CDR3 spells CASSEAGQDYEQYF. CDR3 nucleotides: TGTGCCAGCAGTGAAGCGGGACAAGACTACGAGCAGTACTTC.

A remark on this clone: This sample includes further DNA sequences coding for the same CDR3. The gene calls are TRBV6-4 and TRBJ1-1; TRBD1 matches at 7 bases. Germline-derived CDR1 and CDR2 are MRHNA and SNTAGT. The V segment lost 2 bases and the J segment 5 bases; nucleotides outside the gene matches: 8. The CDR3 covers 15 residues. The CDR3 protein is CASSDEGGARTEAFF. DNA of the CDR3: TGTGCCAGCAGTGACGAAGGGGGCGCCCGAACTGAAGCTTTCTTT.

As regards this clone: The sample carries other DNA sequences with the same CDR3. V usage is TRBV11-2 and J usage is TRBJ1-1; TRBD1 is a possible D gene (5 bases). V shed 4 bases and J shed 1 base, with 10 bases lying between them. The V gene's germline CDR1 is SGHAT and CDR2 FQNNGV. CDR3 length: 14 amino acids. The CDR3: CASSSLDRNTEAFF. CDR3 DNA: TGTGCCAGCAGCTCCCTCGACAGGAACACTGAAGCTTTCTTT.

CDR3 DNA: TGTGCCAGTAATCCGGGACAGGGGGCAACCTACGAGCAGTACTTC. As protein: CASNPGQGATYEQYF. The chain recombines TRBV19 with TRBJ2-7; 12 positions agree with TRBD1. J gave up 2 bases and V 7 bases, and 6 bases lay outside the gene matches. This CDR3 is 15 amino acids long. From germline, CDR1 is LNHDA and CDR2 SQIVND (reference sequence). The variable domain in full, with the rest retrieved from reference TRBV19 and TRBJ2-7, is DGGITQSPKYLFRKEGQNVTLSCEQNLNHDAMYWYRQDPGQGLRLIYYSQIVNDFQKGDIAEGYSVSREKKESFPLTVTSAQKNPTAFYLCASNPGQGATYEQYFGPGTRLTVT.

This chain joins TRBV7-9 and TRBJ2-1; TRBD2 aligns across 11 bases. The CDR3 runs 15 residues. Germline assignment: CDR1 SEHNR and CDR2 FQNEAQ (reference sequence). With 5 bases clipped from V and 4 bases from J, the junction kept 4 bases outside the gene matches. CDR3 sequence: CASSPTSGSYNEQFF. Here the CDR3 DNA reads TGTGCCAGCAGCCCTACTAGCGGGAGTTACAATGAGCAGTTCTTC.

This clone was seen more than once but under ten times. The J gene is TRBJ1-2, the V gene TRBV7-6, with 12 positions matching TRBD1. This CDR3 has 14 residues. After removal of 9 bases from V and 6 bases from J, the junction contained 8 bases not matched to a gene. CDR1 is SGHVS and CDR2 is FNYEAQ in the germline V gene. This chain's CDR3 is CASARDRGRNGYTF. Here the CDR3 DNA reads TGTGCCAGTGCCCGGGACAGGGGGCGGAATGGCTACACCTTC.

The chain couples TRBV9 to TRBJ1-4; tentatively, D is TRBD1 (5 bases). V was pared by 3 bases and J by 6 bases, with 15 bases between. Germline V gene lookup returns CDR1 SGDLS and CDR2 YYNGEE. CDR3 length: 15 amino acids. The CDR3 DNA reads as TGTGCCAGCAGCGCCCACCAGGGCGAGGATGAAAAACTGTTTTTT. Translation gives CASSAHQGEDEKLFF.

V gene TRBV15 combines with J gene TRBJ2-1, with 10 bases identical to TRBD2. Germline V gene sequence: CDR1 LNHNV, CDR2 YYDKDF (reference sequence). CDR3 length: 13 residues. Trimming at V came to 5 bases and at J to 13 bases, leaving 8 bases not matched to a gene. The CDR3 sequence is CATSSQAGGGQFF. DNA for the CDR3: TGTGCCACCAGCTCACAAGCGGGAGGGGGACAGTTCTTC.

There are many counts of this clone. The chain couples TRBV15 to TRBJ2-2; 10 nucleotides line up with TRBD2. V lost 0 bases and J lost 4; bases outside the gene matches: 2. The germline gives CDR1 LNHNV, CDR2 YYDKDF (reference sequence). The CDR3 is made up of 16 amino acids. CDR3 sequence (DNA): TGTGCCACCAGCAGAGAACTAGCGGGACCCACCGGGGAGCTGTTTTTT. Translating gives CATSRELAGPTGELFF. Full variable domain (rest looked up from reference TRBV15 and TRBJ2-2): DAMVIQNPRYQVTQFGKPVTLSCSQTLNHNVMYWYQQKSSQAPKLLFHYYDKDFNNEADTPDNFQSRRPNTSFCFLDIRSPGLGDTAMYLCATSRELAGPTGELFFGEGSRLTVL.